Here is one T cell receptor beta chain with its context. Antigen: not known. UMI-labeled 5' RACE yielded the TRB cDNA libraries. From the 5' RACE reads, TCRdb lists one entry per CDR3 protein and no DNA. This table lists around 88,000 distinct CDR3 sequences. Cells classed as naive CD8+ T cells were CD45RO-CCR7+CD27+CD95-. These data come from a study of CXCR3-negative and CXCR3-positive naive CD8 T cells. Study-wide points: The TRBV-TRBJ usage of naive CXCR3-negative and CXCR3-positive cells was similar, but that of memory cells differed. PBMCs showed partially decreased CXCR3 expression after cryopreservation, and most assays used fresh PBMCs. Hydrophobicity was higher for TRB CDR3s found in CXCR3-positive naive cells than in CXCR3-negative naive cells.

The germline V gene has CDR1 MNHEY and CDR2 SVGAGI. CDR3 size: 13 residues. The sequenced sample was naive CXCR3+ CD8+ T cells from blood. Subset indicated: CD45RO-CCR7+CD27+CD95- naive CD8+ T cells expressing CXCR3 (TNR3+). The gene calls are TRBV6-5 and TRBJ1-5. The source is a human donor in good health. Some clones in this sample may be carry-over from other donors' samples. This CDR3 reads CASGSYSNQPQHF.